This T cell receptor (beta chain) was profiled in a study of naive and memory T cell subsets. Study outcomes and limitations: Expression changes during T cell differentiation may affect RNA-based TCR counts.

CDR1 is MNHEY, CDR2 SVGAGI, per germline. The CDR3 consists of 18 residues. Trimming cost V 3 bases and J 0 bases, with 18 bases left between them. There are a few counts of this clonotype. Its antigen remains unidentified. Both TRBC1 and TRBC2 were covered by a beta constant-region primer of two equimolar oligonucleotides. The cDNA 3' end received a ligated single-stranded oligonucleotide carrying the SP2 primer and a 12-nucleotide UMI. TCRdb redid the calling of the UMI-ligation and nested PCR reads with MiXCR, one entry per CDR3 protein. The table records 130,000 to 150,000 distinct CDR3 sequences, approximately 15% of them present only once.

The TCR was taken from a human donor in good health. Sequencing was performed on naive CD4+ T cells from blood. The V call is TRBV6-5, the J call TRBJ2-1; D not certain. The CDR3 DNA is TGTGCCAGCAGTTATCGTTTAATGAGGCCTAGCTCCTACAATGAGCAGTTCTTC. This translates into CASSYRLMRPSSYNEQFF.